These 9 T cell receptor beta chains were sequenced from one sample in a study of graft-versus-host responses after intestinal transplantation (dated by TCRdb to about 2021). The library was generated by the immunoSEQ multiplex PCR assay. Drawn from immuneACCESS, this table holds only the in-frame rearrangements with V and J called that TCRdb kept. Clones are partly lost; checked studies trace under half to an unresolved V gene and leave the rest unexplained. The sample table shows about 9,600 clones, and about four fifths are seen once. The top ten constitute around 20% of the sample. Intraepithelial and lamina propria lymphocytes were isolated from graft specimens using dithiothreitol, EDTA incubations and collagenase D digestion. The source was ileum tissue, collected less than 480 days after intestinal transplantation. Receptors originate from a human patient who received an intestinal transplant, so some T cells may come from the graft donor.

V is TRBV18 and J is TRBJ1-4; D possibly corresponds to TRBD1 (6 bases). V dropped 6 bases and J dropped 7 bases, with 15 bases sitting between them. The CDR3 spans 14 residues. CDR1 is KGHSH and CDR2 is LQKENI in the germline V gene. CDR3 residues: CASSRQELGEKLFF. CDR3 DNA: TGTGCCAGCTCCCGACAGGAGCTGGGTGAAAAACTGTTTTTT.

The chain has TRBV9 and TRBJ2-2; TRBD2 aligns across 11 bases. This CDR3 region has 17 residues. CDR1 SGDLS and CDR2 YYNGEE come from the germline V gene. J lost 6 bases, V lost 0 bases, and 7 bases had no gene match. This CDR3 is CASSVGHSGGAPGELFF. The CDR3 coding sequence is TGTGCCAGCAGCGTAGGTCATAGCGGGGGGGCCCCCGGGGAGCTGTTTTTT.

This clone was seen just once. The chain combines TRBV23-1 with TRBJ1-2; D is unclear. TRBV23-1 is placed among ORFs of uncertain function. V was shortened by 0 bases and J by 8 bases, with 16 bases between the two germline ends. The CDR3 spans 15 residues. CDR3 loop: CASSQSHLPSWGYTF. Here the CDR3 DNA reads TGCGCCAGCAGTCAATCTCATCTCCCAAGTTGGGGCTACACCTTC.

The chain combines TRBV5-4 with TRBJ2-5; the D gene is possibly TRBD2 (6 bases). Trimming removed 2 bases from V and 4 bases from J, with 12 bases in between. CDR1 is SGHNT and CDR2 is YYREEE in the germline V gene (reference sequence). This CDR3 has 14 residues. CDR3: CASSFSSEGETQYF. The CDR3 bases are TGTGCCAGCAGCTTCTCTAGCGAAGGAGAGACCCAGTACTTC.

The CDR3 nucleotides read TGTGCCAGTAGTATCGGTGTGGGGGTGGCCGGGGAGCTGTTTTTT. The encoded protein is CASSIGVGVAGELFF. The rearrangement uses TRBV19 and TRBJ2-2, with D perhaps being TRBD1 or TRBD2 (5 bases each). This CDR3 has 15 amino acids. The V end lost 3 bases, the J end lost 6 bases, and 14 bases lay between the germline ends. Germline lookup yields CDR1 LNHDA and CDR2 SQIVND (reference sequence).

This clone was detected only a few times. The chain links TRBV12-5 to TRBJ2-1; TRBD1 might be the D (6 bases). Per the germline V gene, CDR1 is LGHNT and CDR2 is FRNRAP. V was pared by 8 bases and J by 8 bases, with 10 bases between. The CDR3 runs to 11 residues. CDR3 in DNA: TGTGCTAGTTCCAGGGGCTATGAGCAGTTCTTC. It codes for CASSRGYEQFF. Filled out from reference TRBV12-5 and TRBJ2-1, the complete variable domain reads DARVTQTPRHKVTEMGQEVTMRCQPILGHNTVFWYRQTMMQGLELLAYFRNRAPLDDSGMPKDRFSAEMPDATLATLKIQPSEPRDSAVYFCASSRGYEQFFGPGTRLTVL.

This clone was picked up one time. The J gene is TRBJ1-5, the V gene TRBV7-9, with 9 bases that match TRBD1. Looked up from germline, CDR1 is SEHNR and CDR2 is FQNEAQ (reference sequence). The CDR3 has 15 residues. Trimming at V came to 1 base and at J to 7 bases, leaving 5 bases not matched to a gene. The CDR3 bases are TGTGCCAGCAGCTTAGGGGGGACAGGGCAACAGCCCCAGCATTTT. Translating gives CASSLGGTGQQPQHF.

This chain joins TRBV7-2 and TRBJ1-2, with 9 positions matching TRBD1. CDR1 is SGHTA and CDR2 is FQGNSA in the germline V gene. The CDR3 totals 16 residues. The V and J ends lost 3 bases and 8 bases, in that order; junction bases with no gene match: 13. The CDR3 here is CASSLSLTGTGIGYTF. In nucleotides, the CDR3 is TGTGCCAGCAGCTTGAGCCTAACCGGGACAGGGATAGGCTACACCTTC.

The chain uses TRBV29-1 and TRBJ2-7; 7 positions agree with TRBD2. Germline values: CDR1 SQVTM, CDR2 ANQGSEA. The ends lost 5 bases at V and 0 bases at J; junction bases unmatched: 7. CDR3 size: 14 residues. The CDR3 here is CSVQRDSSSYEQYF. CDR3 DNA sequence: TGCAGCGTTCAGCGGGACTCTAGCTCCTACGAGCAGTACTTC.